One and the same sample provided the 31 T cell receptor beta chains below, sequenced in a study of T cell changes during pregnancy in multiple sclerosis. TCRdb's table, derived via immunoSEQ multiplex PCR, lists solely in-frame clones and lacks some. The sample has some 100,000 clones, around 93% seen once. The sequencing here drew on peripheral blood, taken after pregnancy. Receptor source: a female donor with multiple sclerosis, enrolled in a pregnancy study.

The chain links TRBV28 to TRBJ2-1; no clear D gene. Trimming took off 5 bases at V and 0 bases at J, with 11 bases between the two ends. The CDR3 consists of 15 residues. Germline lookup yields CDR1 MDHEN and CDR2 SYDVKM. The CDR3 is CASSQASSSYNEQFF. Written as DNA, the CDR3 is TGTGCCAGCAGTCAAGCCTCGAGCTCCTACAATGAGCAGTTCTTC.

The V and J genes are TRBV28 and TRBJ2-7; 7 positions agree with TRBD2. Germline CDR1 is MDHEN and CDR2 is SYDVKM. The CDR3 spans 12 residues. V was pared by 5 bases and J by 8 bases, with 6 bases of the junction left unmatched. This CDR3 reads CASSNPGLKQYF. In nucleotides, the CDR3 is TGTGCCAGCAGTAATCCGGGACTAAAGCAGTACTTC. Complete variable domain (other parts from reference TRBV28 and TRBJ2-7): DVKVTQSSRYLVKRTGEKVFLECVQDMDHENMFWYRQDPGLGLRLIYFSYDVKMKEKGDIPEGYSVSREKKERFSLILESASTNQTSMYLCASSNPGLKQYFGPGTRLTVT.

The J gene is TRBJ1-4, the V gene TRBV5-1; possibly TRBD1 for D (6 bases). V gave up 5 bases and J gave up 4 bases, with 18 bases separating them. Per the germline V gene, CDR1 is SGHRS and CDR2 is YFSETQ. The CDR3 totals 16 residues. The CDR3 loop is CASRPGNRAVNEKLFF. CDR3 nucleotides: TGCGCCAGCAGGCCTGGCAACAGGGCCGTTAATGAAAAACTGTTTTTT.

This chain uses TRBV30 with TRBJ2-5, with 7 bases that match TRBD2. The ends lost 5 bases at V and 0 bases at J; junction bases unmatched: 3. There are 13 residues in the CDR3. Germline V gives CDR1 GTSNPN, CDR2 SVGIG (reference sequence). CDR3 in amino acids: CAWGGEYQETQYF. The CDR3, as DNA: TGTGCCTGGGGGGGGGAATACCAAGAGACCCAGTACTTC.

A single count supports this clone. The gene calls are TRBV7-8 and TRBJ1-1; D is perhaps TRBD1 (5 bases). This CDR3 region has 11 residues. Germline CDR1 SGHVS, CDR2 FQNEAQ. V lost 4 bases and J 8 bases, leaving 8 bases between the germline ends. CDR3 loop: CASSSGHEAFF. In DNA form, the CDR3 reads TGTGCCAGCAGCTCCGGACACGAAGCTTTCTTT.

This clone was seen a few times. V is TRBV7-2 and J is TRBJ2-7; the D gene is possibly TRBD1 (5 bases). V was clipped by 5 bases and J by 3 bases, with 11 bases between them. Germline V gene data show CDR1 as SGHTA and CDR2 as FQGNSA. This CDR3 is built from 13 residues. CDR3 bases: TGTGCCAGCAGCGATGACAGCTACTACGAGCAGTACTTC. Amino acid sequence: CASSDDSYYEQYF. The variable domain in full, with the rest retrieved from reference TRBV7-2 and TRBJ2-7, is GAGVSQSPSNKVTEKGKDVELRCDPISGHTALYWYRQSLGQGLEFLIYFQGNSAPDKSGLPSDRFSAERTGGSVSTLTIQRTQQEDSAVYLCASSDDSYYEQYFGPGTRLTVT.

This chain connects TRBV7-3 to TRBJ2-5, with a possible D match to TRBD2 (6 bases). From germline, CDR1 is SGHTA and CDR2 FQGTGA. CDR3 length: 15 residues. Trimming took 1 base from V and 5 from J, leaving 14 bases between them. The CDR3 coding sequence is TGTGCCAGCAGCTTAATGCCGGGAGAGGGTGAGACCCAGTACTTC. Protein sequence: CASSLMPGEGETQYF.

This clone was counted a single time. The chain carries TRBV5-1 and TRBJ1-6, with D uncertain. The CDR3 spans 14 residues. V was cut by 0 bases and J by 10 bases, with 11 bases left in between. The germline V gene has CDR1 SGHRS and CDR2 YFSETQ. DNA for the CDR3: TGCGCCAGCAGCTTGGCCGGGAGTGGCTCACCCCTCCACTTT. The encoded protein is CASSLAGSGSPLHF.

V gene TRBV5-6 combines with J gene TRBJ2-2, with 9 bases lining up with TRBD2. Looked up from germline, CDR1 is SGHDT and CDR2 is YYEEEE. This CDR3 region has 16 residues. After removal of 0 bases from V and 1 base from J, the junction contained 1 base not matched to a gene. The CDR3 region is CASSLELAGNTGELFF. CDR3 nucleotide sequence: TGTGCCAGCAGCTTGGAACTAGCGGGGAACACCGGGGAGCTGTTTTTT.

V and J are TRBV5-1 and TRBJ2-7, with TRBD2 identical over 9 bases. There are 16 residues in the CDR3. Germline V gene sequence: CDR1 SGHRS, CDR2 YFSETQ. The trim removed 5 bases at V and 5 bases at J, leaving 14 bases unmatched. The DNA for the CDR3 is TGCGCCAGCAGACCCTATAGCGGGAGTCTTAATCACGAGCAGTACTTC. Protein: CASRPYSGSLNHEQYF. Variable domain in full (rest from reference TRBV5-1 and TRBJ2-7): KAGVTQTPRYLIKTRGQQVTLSCSPISGHRSVSWYQQTPGQGLQFLFEYFSETQRNKGNFPGRFSGRQFSNSRSEMNVSTLELGDSALYLCASRPYSGSLNHEQYFGPGTRLTVT.

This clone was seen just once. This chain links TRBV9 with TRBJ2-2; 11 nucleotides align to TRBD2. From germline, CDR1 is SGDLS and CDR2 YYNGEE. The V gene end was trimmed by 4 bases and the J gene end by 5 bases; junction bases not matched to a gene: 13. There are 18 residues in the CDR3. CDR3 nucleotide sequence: TGTGCCAGCAGCCCCCTCGGTTATAGCGGGAGGGGTACCGGGGAGCTGTTTTTT. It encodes CASSPLGYSGRGTGELFF.

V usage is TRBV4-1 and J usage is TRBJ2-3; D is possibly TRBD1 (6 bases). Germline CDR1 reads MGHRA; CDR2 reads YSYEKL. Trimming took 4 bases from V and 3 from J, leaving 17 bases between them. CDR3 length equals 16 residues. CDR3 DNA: TGCGCCAGCAGCCCCGGTATGGACAGTTGGACAGATACGCAGTATTTT. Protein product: CASSPGMDSWTDTQYF.

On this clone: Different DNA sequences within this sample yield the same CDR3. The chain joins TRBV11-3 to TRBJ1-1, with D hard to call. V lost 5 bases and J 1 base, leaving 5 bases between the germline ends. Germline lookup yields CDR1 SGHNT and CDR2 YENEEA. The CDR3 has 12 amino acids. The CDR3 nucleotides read TGTGCCAGCAGCCTCAGGAACACTGAAGCTTTCTTT. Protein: CASSLRNTEAFF.

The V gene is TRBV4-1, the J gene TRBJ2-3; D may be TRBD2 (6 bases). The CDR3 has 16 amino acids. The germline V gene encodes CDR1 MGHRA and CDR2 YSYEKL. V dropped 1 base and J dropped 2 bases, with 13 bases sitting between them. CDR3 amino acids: CASSQGLDHPTDTQYF. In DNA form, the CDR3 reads TGCGCCAGCAGCCAAGGACTAGACCATCCCACAGATACGCAGTATTTT.

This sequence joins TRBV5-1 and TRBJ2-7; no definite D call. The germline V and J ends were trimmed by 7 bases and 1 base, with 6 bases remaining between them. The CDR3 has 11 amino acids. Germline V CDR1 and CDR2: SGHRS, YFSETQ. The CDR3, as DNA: TGCGCCAGCCGAGAGTCCTACGAGCAGTACTTC. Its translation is CASRESYEQYF. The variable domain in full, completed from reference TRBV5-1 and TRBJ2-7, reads KAGVTQTPRYLIKTRGQQVTLSCSPISGHRSVSWYQQTPGQGLQFLFEYFSETQRNKGNFPGRFSGRQFSNSRSEMNVSTLELGDSALYLCASRESYEQYFGPGTRLTVT.

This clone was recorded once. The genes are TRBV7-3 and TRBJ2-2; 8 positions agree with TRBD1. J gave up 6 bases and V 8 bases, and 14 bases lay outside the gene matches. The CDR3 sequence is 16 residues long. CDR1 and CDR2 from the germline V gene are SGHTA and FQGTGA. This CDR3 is CASAAQGQGAPGELFF. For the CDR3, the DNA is TGTGCCAGCGCTGCTCAAGGCCAGGGGGCGCCCGGGGAGCTGTTTTTT. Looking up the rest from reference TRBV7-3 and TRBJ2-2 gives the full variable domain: GAGVSQTPSNKVTEKGKYVELRCDPISGHTALYWYRQSLGQGPEFLIYFQGTGAADDSGLPNDRFFAVRPEGSVSTLKIQRTERGDSAVYLCASAAQGQGAPGELFFGEGSRLTVL.

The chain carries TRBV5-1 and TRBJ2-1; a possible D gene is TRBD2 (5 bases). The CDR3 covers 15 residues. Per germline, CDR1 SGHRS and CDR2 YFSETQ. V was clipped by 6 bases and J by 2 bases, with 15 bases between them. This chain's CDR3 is CASKESGLTYNEQFF. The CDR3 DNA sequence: TGCGCCAGCAAAGAGAGCGGCCTAACCTACAATGAGCAGTTCTTC.

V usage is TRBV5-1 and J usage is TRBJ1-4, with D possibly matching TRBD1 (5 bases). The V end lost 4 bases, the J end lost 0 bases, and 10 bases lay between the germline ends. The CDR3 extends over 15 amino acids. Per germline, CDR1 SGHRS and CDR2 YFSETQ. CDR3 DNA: TGCGCCAGCAGCGGGGCCAGGTCAACTAATGAAAAACTGTTTTTT. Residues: CASSGARSTNEKLFF.

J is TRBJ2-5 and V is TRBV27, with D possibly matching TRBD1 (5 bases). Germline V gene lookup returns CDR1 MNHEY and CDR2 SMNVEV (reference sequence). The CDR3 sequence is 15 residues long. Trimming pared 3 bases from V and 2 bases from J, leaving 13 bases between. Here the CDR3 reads CASSFTCPGQETQYF. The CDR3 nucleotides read TGTGCCAGCAGTTTTACGTGCCCAGGGCAAGAGACCCAGTACTTC.

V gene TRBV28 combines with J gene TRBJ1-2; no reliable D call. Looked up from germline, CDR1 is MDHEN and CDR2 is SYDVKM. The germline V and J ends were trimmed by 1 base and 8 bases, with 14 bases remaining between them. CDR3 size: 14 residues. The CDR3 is CASSLYGSTGGYTF. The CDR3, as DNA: TGTGCCAGCAGTTTATATGGGTCAACGGGGGGCTACACCTTC.

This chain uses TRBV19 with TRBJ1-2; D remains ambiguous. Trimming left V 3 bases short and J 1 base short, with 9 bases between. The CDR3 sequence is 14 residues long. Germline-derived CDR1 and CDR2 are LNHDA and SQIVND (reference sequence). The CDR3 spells CASSIPGINYGYTF. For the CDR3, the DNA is TGTGCCAGTAGTATTCCCGGGATTAACTATGGCTACACCTTC.

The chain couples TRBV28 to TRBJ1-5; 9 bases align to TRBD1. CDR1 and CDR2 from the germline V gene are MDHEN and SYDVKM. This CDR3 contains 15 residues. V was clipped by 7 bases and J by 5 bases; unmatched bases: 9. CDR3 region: CASTPGTGRDQPQHF. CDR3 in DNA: TGTGCCAGCACTCCCGGGACAGGGAGAGATCAGCCCCAGCATTTT. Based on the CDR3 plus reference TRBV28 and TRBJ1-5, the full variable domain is DVKVTQSSRYLVKRTGEKVFLECVQDMDHENMFWYRQDPGLGLRLIYFSYDVKMKEKGDIPEGYSVSREKKERFSLILESASTNQTSMYLCASTPGTGRDQPQHFGDGTRLSIL.

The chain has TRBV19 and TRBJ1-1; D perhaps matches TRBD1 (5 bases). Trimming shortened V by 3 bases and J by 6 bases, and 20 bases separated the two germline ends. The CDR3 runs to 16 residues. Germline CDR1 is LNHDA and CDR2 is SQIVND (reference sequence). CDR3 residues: CASSIQGLVRGAEAFF. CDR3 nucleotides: TGTGCCAGTAGTATTCAGGGTTTGGTTCGAGGCGCTGAAGCTTTCTTT.

The CDR3, as DNA: TGTGCCAGCAGTTTATTCTCGGGTTATGATACGCAGTATTTT. Its protein is CASSLFSGYDTQYF. The J gene is TRBJ2-3, the V gene TRBV27; D ambiguous. Deletions cut 1 base from V and 6 bases from J, with 11 bases between. Germline values: CDR1 MNHEY, CDR2 SMNVEV (reference sequence). The CDR3 has 14 residues.

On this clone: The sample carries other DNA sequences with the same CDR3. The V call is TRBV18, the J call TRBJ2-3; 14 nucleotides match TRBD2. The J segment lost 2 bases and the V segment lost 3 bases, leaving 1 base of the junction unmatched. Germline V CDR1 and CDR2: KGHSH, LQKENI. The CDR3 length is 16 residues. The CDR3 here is CASSPGLAGVTDTQYF. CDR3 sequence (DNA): TGTGCCAGCTCACCGGGACTAGCGGGGGTCACAGATACGCAGTATTTT.

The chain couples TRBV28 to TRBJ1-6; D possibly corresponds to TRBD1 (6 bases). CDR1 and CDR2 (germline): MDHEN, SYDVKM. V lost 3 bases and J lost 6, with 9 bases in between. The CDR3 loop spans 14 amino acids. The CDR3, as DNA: TGTGCCAGCAGTTTGGACAGACTTAATTCACCCCTCCACTTT. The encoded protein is CASSLDRLNSPLHF.

For the CDR3, the DNA is TGTGCCAGCAGCTTAAGGGGTTTCGGTTCACCCCTCCACTTT. Its translation: CASSLRGFGSPLHF. The rearrangement joins TRBV5-5 to TRBJ1-6; possibly TRBD1 for D (5 bases). Trimming stripped 2 bases from V and 9 bases from J, with 12 bases between. From germline, CDR1 is SGHKS and CDR2 YYEKEE (reference sequence). The CDR3 has 14 residues.

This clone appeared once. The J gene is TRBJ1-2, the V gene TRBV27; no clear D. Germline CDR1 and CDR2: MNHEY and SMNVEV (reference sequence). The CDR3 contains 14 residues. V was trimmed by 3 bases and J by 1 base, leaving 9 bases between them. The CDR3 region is CASSFLGSNYGYTF. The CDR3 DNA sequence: TGTGCCAGCAGTTTCCTCGGGAGTAACTATGGCTACACCTTC.

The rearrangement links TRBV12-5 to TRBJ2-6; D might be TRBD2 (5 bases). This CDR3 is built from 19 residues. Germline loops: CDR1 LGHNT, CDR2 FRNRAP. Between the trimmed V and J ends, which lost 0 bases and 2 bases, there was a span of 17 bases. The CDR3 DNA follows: TGTGCTAGTGGTTTGGTAGAACTTCATCGGACTCCTGGGGCCAACGTCCTGACTTTC. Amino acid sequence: CASGLVELHRTPGANVLTF.

The CDR3 nucleotides are TGCGCCAGCACGGGGGGGCCGAGCACAGATACGCAGTATTTT. This sequence encodes CASTGGPSTDTQYF. The chain recombines TRBV5-1 with TRBJ2-3, with 8 bases that match TRBD2. The germline V gene encodes CDR1 SGHRS and CDR2 YFSETQ. With 6 bases clipped from V and 0 bases from J, the junction kept 3 bases outside the gene matches. The CDR3 spans 14 residues.

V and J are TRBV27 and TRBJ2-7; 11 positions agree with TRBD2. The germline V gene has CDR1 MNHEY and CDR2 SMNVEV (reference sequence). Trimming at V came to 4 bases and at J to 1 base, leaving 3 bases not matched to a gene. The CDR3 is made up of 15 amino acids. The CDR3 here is CASSSGTSGSYEQYF. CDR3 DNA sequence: TGTGCCAGCAGTTCCGGGACTAGCGGTTCCTACGAGCAGTACTTC.